These 8 T cell receptor beta chains share one sample of origin, sequenced in a study of shared clonotypes between healthy human individuals. Assay: immunoSEQ multiplex PCR; the TCRdb copy retains only in-frame clones and omits some. The table has roughly 530,000 clones, 95% to 97% seen once. The sequencing input was naive CD4+ T cells sorted from blood. Subset specified: CD45RA+ positively selected. Every receptor here comes from a woman in her twenties or thirties in good health.

The CDR3 DNA follows: TGTGCCAGCAGATTGACAGTCAATCAGCCCCAGCATTTT. Its protein is CASRLTVNQPQHF. The chain joins TRBV28 to TRBJ1-5; D is possibly TRBD1 (5 bases). The CDR3 covers 13 residues. V lost 6 bases and J lost 3, with 9 bases in between. Per the germline V gene, CDR1 is MDHEN and CDR2 is SYDVKM.

The chain has TRBV11-2 and TRBJ2-3; TRBD1 aligns across 7 bases. Germline CDR1 SGHAT, CDR2 FQNNGV. The J segment lost 9 bases and the V segment lost 4 bases, leaving 7 bases of the junction unmatched. CDR3 length: 13 residues. The CDR3 protein is CASSSVVQGTQYF. The DNA of the CDR3 is TGTGCCAGCAGCTCGGTCGTACAGGGGACGCAGTATTTT.

This clone has just one count. Different DNA sequences within this sample yield the same CDR3. The chain has TRBV19 and TRBJ2-7; 11 positions agree with TRBD1. Unmatched junction bases numbered 1, after V lost 3 bases and J lost 3 bases. CDR1 LNHDA and CDR2 SQIVND come from the germline V gene (reference sequence). The CDR3 runs to 14 residues. CDR3 in DNA: TGTGCCAGTAGTATCGGGACAGGGGGCTACGAGCAGTACTTC. Its protein product is CASSIGTGGYEQYF.

The chain joins TRBV4-1 to TRBJ2-7, with D maybe TRBD1 (6 bases). The ends were cut back, 0 bases at V and 3 bases at J, with 12 bases in the middle. The germline gives CDR1 MGHRA, CDR2 YSYEKL. The CDR3 length is 15 residues. The CDR3 protein is CASSQESTGYYEQYF. DNA for the CDR3: TGCGCCAGCAGCCAAGAGAGCACAGGGTACTACGAGCAGTACTTC.

Of note for this clone: The identical CDR3 is also encoded by other nucleotide sequences in the sample. The chain uses TRBV28 and TRBJ1-3; D is ambiguous. Germline assignment: CDR1 MDHEN and CDR2 SYDVKM. The CDR3 totals 14 residues. V was clipped by 2 bases and J by 0 bases, with 5 bases between them. DNA for the CDR3: TGTGCCAGCAGTTTAATACCCTCTGGAAACACCATATATTTT. It is translated as CASSLIPSGNTIYF.

The chain links TRBV18 to TRBJ2-5; unclear D gene. The V gene's germline CDR1 is KGHSH and CDR2 LQKENI. CDR3 length equals 12 residues. Trimming took off 4 bases at V and 5 bases at J, with 8 bases between the two ends. The CDR3 DNA is TGTGCCAGCTCACGGGCGTCGGAGACCCAGTACTTC. This encodes CASSRASETQYF. The full variable domain, its missing parts supplied by reference TRBV18 and TRBJ2-5, is NAGVMQNPRHLVRRRGQEARLRCSPMKGHSHVYWYRQLPEEGLKFMVYLQKENIIDESGMPKERFSAEFPKEGPSILRIQQVVRGDSAAYFCASSRASETQYFGPGTRLLVL.

CDR3 sequence: CASSETPGLGSLYEQYF. The CDR3 coding sequence is TGTGCCAGTAGTGAAACACCGGGACTAGGATCGTTATACGAGCAGTACTTC. The J gene is TRBJ2-7, the V gene TRBV19, with TRBD2 matching 8 bases. The CDR3 length is 17 residues. The J segment lost 4 bases and the V segment lost 5 bases, leaving 16 bases of the junction unmatched. CDR1 and CDR2 from the germline V gene are LNHDA and SQIVND (reference sequence).

Written as DNA, the CDR3 is TGTGCCAGTAGTATGTGGGACAGGGCTGGCTACACCTTC. Its translation: CASSMWDRAGYTF. The chain employs TRBV19 and TRBJ1-2, with 9 bases aligning to TRBD1. Germline lookup yields CDR1 LNHDA and CDR2 SQIVND (reference sequence). This CDR3 has 13 residues. The trim removed 3 bases at V and 7 bases at J, leaving 3 bases unmatched.